Listed here are 6 T cell receptor beta chains from one sample, sequenced in a study of coeliac disease. Assay used: immunoSEQ multiplex PCR; TCRdb lists only in-frame clones, some missing. This table has almost 4,000 clones, about three fifths appearing once. The sequencing sample was made of lymphocytes from the gut lamina propria. These receptors were taken from a man between 65 and 85 years old without celiac disease.

Sample share makes this clone large (0.1 to 1%). V usage is TRBV2 and J usage is TRBJ1-1; D not certain. Trimming pared 6 bases from V and 0 bases from J, leaving 8 bases between. The CDR3 consists of 13 residues. The germline V gene has CDR1 SNHLY and CDR2 FYNNEI. CDR3 nucleotide sequence: TGTGCCAGCAGAGCAACCCTGAACACTGAAGCTTTCTTT. Residues: CASRATLNTEAFF.

The gene calls are TRBV6-6 and TRBJ2-7; D perhaps matches TRBD2 (5 bases). The CDR3 spans 13 residues. V lost 7 bases to trimming and J lost 3 bases, with 13 bases between them. The germline V gene has CDR1 MNHNY and CDR2 SVGAGI (reference sequence). DNA for the CDR3: TGTGCCAGCATGGGGTCTGAGGGCTACGAGCAGTACTTC. Translated, it gives CASMGSEGYEQYF.

The chain is built from TRBV5-1 and TRBJ2-7, with 10 bases lining up with TRBD2. The V gene's germline CDR1 is SGHRS and CDR2 YFSETQ. The length of the CDR3 is 15 residues. V was pared by 4 bases and J by 2 bases, with 6 bases of the junction left unmatched. The CDR3: CASSPSGGGPYEQYF. The CDR3 region has the DNA TGCGCCAGCAGCCCGAGCGGGGGGGGCCCCTACGAGCAGTACTTC.

The chain links TRBV7-8 to TRBJ1-5; D possibly corresponds to TRBD1 (6 bases). V lost 4 bases and J 2 bases, leaving 15 bases between the germline ends. Germline lookup yields CDR1 SGHVS and CDR2 FQNEAQ. The CDR3 is made up of 16 amino acids. DNA of the CDR3: TGTGCCAGCAGCTCCCGCGCGGGGGCCGGCAATCAGCCCCAGCATTTT. It yields the protein CASSSRAGAGNQPQHF.

This clone is labeled medium-sized. This rearrangement joins TRBV6-6 to TRBJ2-7; 7 nucleotides line up with TRBD2. Trimming cost V 0 bases and J 5 bases; bases outside gene matches: 7. The length of the CDR3 is 15 residues. The germline V gene has CDR1 MNHNY and CDR2 SVGAGI (reference sequence). CDR3 loop: CASSYSSGGGNEQYF. As DNA, the CDR3 is TGTGCCAGCAGTTACTCCTCGGGGGGTGGCAACGAGCAGTACTTC.

This clone was detected a few times. The gene calls are TRBV11-2 and TRBJ2-7, with 9 bases that match TRBD1. CDR3 length: 15 amino acids. The V gene's germline CDR1 is SGHAT and CDR2 FQNNGV. After removal of 4 bases from V and 2 bases from J, the junction contained 6 bases not matched to a gene. The CDR3 nucleotides are TGTGCCAGCAGCTCCGACAGGGGGGCGCCCTACGAGCAGTACTTC. Protein product: CASSSDRGAPYEQYF.